This T cell receptor (beta chain) originates from a study of blood T cell repertoires in COVID-19. Background on the study: Both acute and convalescent COVID-19 samples were obtained from the United States, Italy and Spain. T cells, B-cell-depleted T cells, or PBMCs supplied cDNA or gDNA.

Authors' processing steps: Estimation of nucleated cell counts relied on the amplification of reference gene primers. Assay used: immunoSEQ multiplex PCR; TCRdb lists only in-frame clones, some missing. V, J and clone size derive from that table, while D and trimming were established from the DNA sequence. The data show about 74,000 clones, 75% to 85% seen once. Germline assignment: CDR1 SNHLY and CDR2 FYNNEI. CDR3 length: 16 amino acids. With 0 bases clipped from V and 6 bases from J, the junction kept 7 bases outside the gene matches. Sequencing was done on a sample of peripheral blood. This receptor was identified in a human donor in a cohort sampled during active COVID-19. The chain employs TRBV2 and TRBJ2-7, with 11 bases identical to TRBD2. The CDR3 DNA sequence: TGTGCCAGCAGTGAAGCGGGTCGGGGACTAGCGGTCGAGCAGTACTTC. Protein: CASSEAGRGLAVEQYF. The full variable domain, completed using reference TRBV2 and TRBJ2-7, is EPEVTQTPSHQVTQMGQEVILRCVPISNHLYFYWYRQILGQKVEFLVSFYNNEISEKSEIFDDQFSVERPDGSNFTLKIRSTKLEDSAMYFCASSEAGRGLAVEQYFGPGTRLTVT.